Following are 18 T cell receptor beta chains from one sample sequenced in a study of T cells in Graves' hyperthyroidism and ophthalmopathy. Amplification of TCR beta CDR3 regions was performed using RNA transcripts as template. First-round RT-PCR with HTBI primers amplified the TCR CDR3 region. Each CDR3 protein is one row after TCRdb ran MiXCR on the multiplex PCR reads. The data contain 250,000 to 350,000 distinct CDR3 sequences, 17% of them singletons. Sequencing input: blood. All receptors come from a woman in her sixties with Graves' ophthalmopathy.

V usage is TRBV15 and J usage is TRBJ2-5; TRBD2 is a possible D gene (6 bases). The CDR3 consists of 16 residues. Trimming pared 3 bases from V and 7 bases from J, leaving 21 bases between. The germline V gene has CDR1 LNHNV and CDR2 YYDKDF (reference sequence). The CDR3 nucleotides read TGTGCCACCAGCAGCGGGGGAGCGCAGGGTGAGGGGACCCAGTACTTC. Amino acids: CATSSGGAQGEGTQYF. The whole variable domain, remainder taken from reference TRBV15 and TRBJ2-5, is DAMVIQNPRYQVTQFGKPVTLSCSQTLNHNVMYWYQQKSSQAPKLLFHYYDKDFNNEADTPDNFQSRRPNTSFCFLDIRSPGLGDTAMYLCATSSGGAQGEGTQYFGPGTRLLVL.

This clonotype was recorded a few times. The CDR3 is CASSPGRAALSYEQYF. In DNA form, the CDR3 reads TGTGCCAGCAGTCCCGGCCGCGCCGCTCTCTCCTACGAGCAGTACTTC. The chain combines TRBV6-2 or TRBV6-3 with TRBJ2-7; D is ambiguous. CDR1 and CDR2 from the germline V gene are MNHEY and SVGEGT. Trimming removed 5 bases from V and 0 bases from J, with 17 bases in between. This CDR3 has 16 amino acids.

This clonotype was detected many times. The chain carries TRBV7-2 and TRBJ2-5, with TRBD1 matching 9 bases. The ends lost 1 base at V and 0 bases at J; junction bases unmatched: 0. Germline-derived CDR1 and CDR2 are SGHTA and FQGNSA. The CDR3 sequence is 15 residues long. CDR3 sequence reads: CASSLGDRDQETQYF. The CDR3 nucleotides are TGTGCCAGCAGCTTAGGGGACAGGGACCAAGAGACCCAGTACTTC.

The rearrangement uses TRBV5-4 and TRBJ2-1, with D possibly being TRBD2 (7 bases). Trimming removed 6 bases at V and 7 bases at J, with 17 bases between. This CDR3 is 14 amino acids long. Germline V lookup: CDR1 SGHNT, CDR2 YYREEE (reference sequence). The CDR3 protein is CASKGGGGRNEQFF. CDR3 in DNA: TGTGCCAGCAAGGGGGGAGGGGGTCGGAATGAGCAGTTCTTC.

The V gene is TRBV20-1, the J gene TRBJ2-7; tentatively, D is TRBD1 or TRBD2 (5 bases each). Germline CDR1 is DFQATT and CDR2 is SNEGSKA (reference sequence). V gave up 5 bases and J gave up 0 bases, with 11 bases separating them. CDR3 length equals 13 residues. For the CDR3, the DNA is TGCAGTGCTCTCCGGGGCGGCTCCTACGAGCAGTACTTC. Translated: CSALRGGSYEQYF.

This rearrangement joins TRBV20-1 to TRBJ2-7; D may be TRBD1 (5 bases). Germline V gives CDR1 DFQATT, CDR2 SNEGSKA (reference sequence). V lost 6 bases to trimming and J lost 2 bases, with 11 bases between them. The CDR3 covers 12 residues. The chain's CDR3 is CSAQGRAYEQYF. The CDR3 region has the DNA TGCAGTGCCCAGGGCAGGGCCTACGAGCAGTACTTC.

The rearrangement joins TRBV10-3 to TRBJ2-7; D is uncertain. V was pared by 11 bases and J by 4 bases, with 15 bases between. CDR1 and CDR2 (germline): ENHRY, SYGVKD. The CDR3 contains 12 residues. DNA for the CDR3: TGTGCCGGTACGACACCTCCTTACGAGCAGTACTTC. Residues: CAGTTPPYEQYF.

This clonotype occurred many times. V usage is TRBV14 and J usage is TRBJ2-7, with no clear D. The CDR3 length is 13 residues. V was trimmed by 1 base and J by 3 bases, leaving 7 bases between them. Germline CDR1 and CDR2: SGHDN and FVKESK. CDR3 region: CASSQGNSYEQYF. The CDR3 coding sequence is TGTGCCAGCAGCCAAGGGAATAGCTACGAGCAGTACTTC.

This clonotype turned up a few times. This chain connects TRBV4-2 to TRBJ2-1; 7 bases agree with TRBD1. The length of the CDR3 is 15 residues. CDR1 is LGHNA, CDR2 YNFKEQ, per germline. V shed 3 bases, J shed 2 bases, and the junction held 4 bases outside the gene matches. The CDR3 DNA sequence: TGTGCCAGCAGCCACACCAGGGGGACCTACAATGAGCAGTTCTTC. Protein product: CASSHTRGTYNEQFF.

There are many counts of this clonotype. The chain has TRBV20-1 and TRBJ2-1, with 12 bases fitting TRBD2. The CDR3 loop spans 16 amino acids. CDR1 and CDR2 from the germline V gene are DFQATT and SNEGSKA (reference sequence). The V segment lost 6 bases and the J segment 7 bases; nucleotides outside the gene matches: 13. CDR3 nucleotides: TGCAGTGCGCTCGTGACTAGCGGGGGTTATTTGAATGAGCAGTTCTTC. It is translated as CSALVTSGGYLNEQFF.

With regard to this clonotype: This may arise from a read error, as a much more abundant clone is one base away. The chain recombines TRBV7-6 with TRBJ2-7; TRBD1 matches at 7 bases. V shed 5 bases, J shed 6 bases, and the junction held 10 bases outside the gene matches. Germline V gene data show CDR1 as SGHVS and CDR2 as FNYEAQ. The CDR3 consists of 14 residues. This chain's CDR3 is CASSPPPTGSEQYF. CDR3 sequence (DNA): TGTGCCAGCAGCCCTCCCCCGACAGGGTCCGAGCAGTACTTC. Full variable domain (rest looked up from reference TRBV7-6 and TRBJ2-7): GAGVSQSPRYKVTKRGQDVALRCDPISGHVSLYWYRQALGQGPEFLTYFNYEAQQDKSGLPNDRFSAERPEGSISTLTIQRTEQRDSAMYRCASSPPPTGSEQYFGPGTRLTVT.

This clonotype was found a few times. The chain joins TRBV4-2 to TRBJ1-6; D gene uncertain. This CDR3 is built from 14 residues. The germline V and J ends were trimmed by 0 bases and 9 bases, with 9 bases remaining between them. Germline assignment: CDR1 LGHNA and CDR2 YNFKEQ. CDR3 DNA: TGTGCCAGCAGCCAAGACCCATCGGGTTCACCCCTCCACTTT. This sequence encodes CASSQDPSGSPLHF.

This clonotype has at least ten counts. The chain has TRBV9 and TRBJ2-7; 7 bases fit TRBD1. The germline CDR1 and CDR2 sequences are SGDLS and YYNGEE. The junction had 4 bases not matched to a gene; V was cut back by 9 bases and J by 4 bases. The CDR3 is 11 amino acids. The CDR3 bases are TGTGCCAACAGGGGTTGGTACGAGCAGTACTTC. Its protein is CANRGWYEQYF.

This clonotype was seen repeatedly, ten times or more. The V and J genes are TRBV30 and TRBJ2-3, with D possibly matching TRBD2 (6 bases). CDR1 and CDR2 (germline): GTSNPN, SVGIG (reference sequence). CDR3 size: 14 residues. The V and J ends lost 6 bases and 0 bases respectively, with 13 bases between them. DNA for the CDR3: TGTGCCTGTCAGAGCGGGTCAAGCACAGATACGCAGTATTTT. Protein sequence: CACQSGSSTDTQYF.

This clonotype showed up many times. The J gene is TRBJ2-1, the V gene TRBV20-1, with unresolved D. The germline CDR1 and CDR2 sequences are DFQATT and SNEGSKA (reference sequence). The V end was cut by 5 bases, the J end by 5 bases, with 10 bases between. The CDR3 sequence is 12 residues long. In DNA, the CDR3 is TGCAGTGCTGACCGGGCCAACAATGAGCAGTTCTTC. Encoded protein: CSADRANNEQFF.

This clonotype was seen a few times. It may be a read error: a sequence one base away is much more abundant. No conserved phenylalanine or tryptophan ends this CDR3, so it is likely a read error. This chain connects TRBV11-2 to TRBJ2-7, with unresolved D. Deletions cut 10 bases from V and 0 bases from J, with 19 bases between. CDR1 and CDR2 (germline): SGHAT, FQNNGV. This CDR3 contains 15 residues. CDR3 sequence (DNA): TGTGCCACCCAACCCCTGAGACAATACTCCTACGAGCAGTACATC. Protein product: CATQPLRQYSYEQYI.

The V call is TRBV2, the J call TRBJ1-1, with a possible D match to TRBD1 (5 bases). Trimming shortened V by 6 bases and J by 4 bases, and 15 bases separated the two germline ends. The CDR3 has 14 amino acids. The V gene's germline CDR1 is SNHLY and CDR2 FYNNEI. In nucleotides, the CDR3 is TGTGCCAGCAGAAAAGACAGCCCCTCCACTGAAGCTTTCTTT. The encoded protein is CASRKDSPSTEAFF.

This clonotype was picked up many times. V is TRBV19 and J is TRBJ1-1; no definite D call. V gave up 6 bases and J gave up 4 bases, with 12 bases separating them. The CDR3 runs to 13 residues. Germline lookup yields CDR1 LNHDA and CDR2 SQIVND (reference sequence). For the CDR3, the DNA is TGTGCCAGTAGCGAAAGGCGAAGCACTGAAGCTTTCTTT. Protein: CASSERRSTEAFF.